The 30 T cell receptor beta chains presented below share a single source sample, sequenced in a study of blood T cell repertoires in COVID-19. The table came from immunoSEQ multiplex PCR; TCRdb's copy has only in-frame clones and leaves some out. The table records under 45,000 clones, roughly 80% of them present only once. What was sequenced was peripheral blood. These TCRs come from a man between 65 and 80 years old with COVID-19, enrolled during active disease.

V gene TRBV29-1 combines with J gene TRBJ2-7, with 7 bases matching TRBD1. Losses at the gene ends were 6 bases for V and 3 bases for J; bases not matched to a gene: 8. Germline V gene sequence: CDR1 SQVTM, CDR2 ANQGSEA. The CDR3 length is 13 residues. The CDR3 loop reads CSVLTGADYEQYF. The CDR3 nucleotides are TGCAGCGTACTAACAGGGGCCGACTACGAGCAGTACTTC.

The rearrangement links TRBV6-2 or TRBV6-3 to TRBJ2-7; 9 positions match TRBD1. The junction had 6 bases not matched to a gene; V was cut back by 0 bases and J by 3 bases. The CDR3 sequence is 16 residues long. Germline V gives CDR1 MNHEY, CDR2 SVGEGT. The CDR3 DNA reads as TGTGCCAGCAGTTACTCCGGGACAGGGTCTCACTACGAGCAGTACTTC. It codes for CASSYSGTGSHYEQYF.

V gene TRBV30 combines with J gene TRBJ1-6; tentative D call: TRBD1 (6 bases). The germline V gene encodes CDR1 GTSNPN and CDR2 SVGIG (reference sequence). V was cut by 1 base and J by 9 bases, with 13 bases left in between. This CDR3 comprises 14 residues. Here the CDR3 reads CAWSAGRGSSPLHF. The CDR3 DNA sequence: TGTGCCTGGAGTGCGGGCAGGGGATCTTCACCCCTCCACTTT. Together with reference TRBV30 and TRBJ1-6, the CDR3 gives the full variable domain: SQTIHQWPATLVQPVGSPLSLECTVEGTSNPNLYWYRQAAGRGLQLLFYSVGIGQISSEVPQNLSASRPQDRQFILSSKKLLLSDSGFYLCAWSAGRGSSPLHFGNGTRLTVT.

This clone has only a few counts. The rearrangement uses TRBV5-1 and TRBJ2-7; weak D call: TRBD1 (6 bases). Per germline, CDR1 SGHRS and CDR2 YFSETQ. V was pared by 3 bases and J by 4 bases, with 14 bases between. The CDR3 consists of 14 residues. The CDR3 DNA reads TGCGCCAGCAGCTACCGGGACATTTCTTACGAGCAGTACTTC. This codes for CASSYRDISYEQYF. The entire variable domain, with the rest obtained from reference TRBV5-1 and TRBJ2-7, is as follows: KAGVTQTPRYLIKTRGQQVTLSCSPISGHRSVSWYQQTPGQGLQFLFEYFSETQRNKGNFPGRFSGRQFSNSRSEMNVSTLELGDSALYLCASSYRDISYEQYFGPGTRLTVT.

This CDR3 reads CASSWTSDNEQFF. CDR3 nucleotide sequence: TGTGCCAGCAGCTGGACTAGCGACAATGAGCAGTTCTTC. The chain carries TRBV3-1 (or the pseudogene TRBV3-2) and TRBJ2-1; 9 bases match TRBD2. Per germline, CDR1 LGHDT and CDR2 YNNKEL (reference sequence). With 5 bases clipped from V and 5 bases from J, the junction kept 1 base outside the gene matches. This CDR3 has 13 amino acids.

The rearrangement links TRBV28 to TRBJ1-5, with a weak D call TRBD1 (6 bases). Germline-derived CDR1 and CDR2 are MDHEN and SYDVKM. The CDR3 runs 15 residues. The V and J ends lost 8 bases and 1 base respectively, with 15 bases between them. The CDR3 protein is CASGSAQGSNQPQHF. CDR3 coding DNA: TGTGCCAGCGGTTCTGCCCAGGGGAGCAATCAGCCCCAGCATTTT.

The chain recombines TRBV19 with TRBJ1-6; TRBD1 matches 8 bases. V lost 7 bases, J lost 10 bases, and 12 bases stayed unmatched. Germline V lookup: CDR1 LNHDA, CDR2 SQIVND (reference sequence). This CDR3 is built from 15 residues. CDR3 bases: TGTGCCAGTACCGGACAGGGAATCTCAAGGTCACCCCTCCACTTT. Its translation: CASTGQGISRSPLHF.

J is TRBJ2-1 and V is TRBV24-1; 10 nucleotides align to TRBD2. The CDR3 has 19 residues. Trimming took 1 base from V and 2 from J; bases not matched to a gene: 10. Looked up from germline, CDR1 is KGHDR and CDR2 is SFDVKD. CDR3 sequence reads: CATSDLSSGRWSAYNEQFF. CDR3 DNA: TGTGCCACCAGTGATTTATCTAGCGGGAGATGGTCGGCCTACAATGAGCAGTTCTTC.

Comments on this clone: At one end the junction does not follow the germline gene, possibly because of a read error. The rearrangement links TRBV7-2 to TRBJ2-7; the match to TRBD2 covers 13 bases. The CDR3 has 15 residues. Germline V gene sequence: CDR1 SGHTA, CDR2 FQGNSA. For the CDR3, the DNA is TGTGCCAGCAGCGCACCGGGACTAGCGGGGATCAGGTCCCACTTC. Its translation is CASSAPGLAGIRSHF. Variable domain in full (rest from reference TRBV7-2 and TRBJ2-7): GAGVSQSPSNKVTEKGKDVELRCDPISGHTALYWYRQSLGQGLEFLIYFQGNSAPDKSGLPSDRFSAERTGGSVSTLTIQRTQQEDSAVYLCASSAPGLAGIRSHFGPGTRLTVT.

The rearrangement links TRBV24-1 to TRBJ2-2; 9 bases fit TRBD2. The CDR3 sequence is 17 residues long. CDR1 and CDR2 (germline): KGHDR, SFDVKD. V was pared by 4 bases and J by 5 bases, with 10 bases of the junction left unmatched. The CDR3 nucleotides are TGTGCCACCAGTGAACCCCAGGTAGCGGGAGAAACCGGGGAGCTGTTTTTT. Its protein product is CATSEPQVAGETGELFF.

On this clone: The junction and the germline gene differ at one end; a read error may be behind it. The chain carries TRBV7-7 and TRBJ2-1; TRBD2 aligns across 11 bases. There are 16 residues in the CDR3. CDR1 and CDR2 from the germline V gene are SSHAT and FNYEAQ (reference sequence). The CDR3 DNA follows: TGTGCTAGCAGCCCCAGACTAGCGGGATCCTACAATGAGCAGTTCTTC. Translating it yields CASSPRLAGSYNEQFF. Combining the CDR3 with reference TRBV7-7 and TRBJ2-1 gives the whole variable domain GAGVSQSPRYKVTKRGQDVTLRCDPISSHATLYWYQQALGQGPEFLTYFNYEAQPDKSGLPSDRFSAERPEGSISTLTIQRTEQRDSAMYRCASSPRLAGSYNEQFFGPGTRLTVL.

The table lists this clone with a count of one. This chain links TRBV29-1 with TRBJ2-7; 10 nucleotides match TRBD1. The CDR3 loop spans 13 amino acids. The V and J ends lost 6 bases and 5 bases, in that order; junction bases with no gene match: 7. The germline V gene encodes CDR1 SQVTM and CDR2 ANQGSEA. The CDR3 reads CSVGRDRGHEQYF. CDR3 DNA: TGCAGCGTCGGCCGGGACAGGGGACACGAGCAGTACTTC.

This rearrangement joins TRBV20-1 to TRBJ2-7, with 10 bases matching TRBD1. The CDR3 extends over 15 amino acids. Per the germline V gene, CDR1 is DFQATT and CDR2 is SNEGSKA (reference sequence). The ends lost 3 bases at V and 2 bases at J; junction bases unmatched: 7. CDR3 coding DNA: TGCAGTGCTAGTGGATCGGACAGGGGGACCTACGAGCAGTACTTC. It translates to CSASGSDRGTYEQYF.

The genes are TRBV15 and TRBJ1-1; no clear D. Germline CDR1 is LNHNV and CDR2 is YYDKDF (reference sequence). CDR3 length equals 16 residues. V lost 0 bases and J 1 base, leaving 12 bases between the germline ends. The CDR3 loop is CATSRDPPGSNTEAFF. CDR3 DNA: TGTGCCACCAGCAGAGACCCCCCCGGGTCGAACACTGAAGCTTTCTTT.

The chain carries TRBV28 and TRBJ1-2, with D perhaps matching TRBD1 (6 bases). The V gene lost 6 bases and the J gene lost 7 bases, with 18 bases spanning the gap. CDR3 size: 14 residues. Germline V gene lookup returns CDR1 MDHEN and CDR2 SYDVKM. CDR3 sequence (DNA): TGTGCCAGCAGCTCTTTTCGGACAGAGCCTGGCTACACCTTC. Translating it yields CASSSFRTEPGYTF.

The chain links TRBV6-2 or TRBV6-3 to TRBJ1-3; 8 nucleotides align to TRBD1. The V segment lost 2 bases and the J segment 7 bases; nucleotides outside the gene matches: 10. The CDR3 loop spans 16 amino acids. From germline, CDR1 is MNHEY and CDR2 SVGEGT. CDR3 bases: TGTGCCAGCAGTTACACCCGGACAGGGTTCGGGAACACCATATATTTT. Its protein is CASSYTRTGFGNTIYF.

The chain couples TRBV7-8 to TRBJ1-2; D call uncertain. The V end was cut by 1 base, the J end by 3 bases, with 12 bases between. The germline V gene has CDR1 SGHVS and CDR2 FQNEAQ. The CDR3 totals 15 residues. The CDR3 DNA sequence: TGTGCCAGCAGCTTAGTGAGGGAAGGGTACTATGGCTACACCTTC. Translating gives CASSLVREGYYGYTF.

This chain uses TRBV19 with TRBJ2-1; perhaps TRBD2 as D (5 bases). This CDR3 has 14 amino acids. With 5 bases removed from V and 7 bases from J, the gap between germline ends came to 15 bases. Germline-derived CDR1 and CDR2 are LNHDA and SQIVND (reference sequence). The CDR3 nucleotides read TGTGCCAGTAGTCCACAACTAGGTAGAAATGAGCAGTTCTTC. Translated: CASSPQLGRNEQFF.

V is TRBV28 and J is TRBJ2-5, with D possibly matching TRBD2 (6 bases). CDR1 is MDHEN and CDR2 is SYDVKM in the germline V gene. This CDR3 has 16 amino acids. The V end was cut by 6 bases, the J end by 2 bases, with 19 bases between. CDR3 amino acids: CASSPPGLARQETQYF. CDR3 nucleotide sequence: TGTGCCAGCAGCCCACCGGGGCTAGCGAGGCAAGAGACCCAGTACTTC.

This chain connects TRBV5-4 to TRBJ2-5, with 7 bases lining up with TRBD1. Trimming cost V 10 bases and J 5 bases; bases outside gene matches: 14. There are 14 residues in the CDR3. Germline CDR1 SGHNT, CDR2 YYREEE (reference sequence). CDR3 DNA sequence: TGTGCCTACTCCGCCCAGGGGGATCAGGAGACCCAGTACTTC. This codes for CAYSAQGDQETQYF.

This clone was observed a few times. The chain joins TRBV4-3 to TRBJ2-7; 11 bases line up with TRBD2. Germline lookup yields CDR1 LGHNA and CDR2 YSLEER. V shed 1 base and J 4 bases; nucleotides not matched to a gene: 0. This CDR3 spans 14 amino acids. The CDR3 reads CASSQASGRYEQYF. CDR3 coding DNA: TGCGCCAGCAGCCAAGCTAGCGGGAGGTACGAGCAGTACTTC.

Written as DNA, the CDR3 is TGTGCCATCATGGGGACTAGCTTGGAGACCCAGTACTTC. Protein: CAIMGTSLETQYF. V is TRBV10-3 and J is TRBJ2-5; 9 bases agree with TRBD2. With 7 bases clipped from V and 5 bases from J, the junction kept 5 bases outside the gene matches. CDR1 and CDR2 from the germline V gene are ENHRY and SYGVKD. The CDR3 consists of 13 residues.

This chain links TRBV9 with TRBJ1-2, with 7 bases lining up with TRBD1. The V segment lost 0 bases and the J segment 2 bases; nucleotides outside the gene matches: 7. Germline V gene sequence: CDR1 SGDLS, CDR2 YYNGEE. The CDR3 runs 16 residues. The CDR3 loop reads CASSVDRGQTNYGYTF. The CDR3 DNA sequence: TGTGCCAGCAGCGTAGACCGGGGACAGACCAACTATGGCTACACCTTC.

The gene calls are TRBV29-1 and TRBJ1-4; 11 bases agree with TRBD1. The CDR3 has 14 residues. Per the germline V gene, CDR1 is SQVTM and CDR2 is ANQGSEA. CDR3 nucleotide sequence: TGCAGTACCAAATCCGGGACAGGGGGTGAAAAACTGTTTTTT. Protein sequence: CSTKSGTGGEKLFF.

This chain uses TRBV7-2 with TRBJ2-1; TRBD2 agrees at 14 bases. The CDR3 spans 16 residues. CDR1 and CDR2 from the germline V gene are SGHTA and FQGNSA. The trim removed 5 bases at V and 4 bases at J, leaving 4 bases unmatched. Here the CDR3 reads CASSPTSGRVYNEQFF. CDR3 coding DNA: TGTGCCAGCAGCCCGACTAGCGGGAGGGTATACAATGAGCAGTTCTTC.

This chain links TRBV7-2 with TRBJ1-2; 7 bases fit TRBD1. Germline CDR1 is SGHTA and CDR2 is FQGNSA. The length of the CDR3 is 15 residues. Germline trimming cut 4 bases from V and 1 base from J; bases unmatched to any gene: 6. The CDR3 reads CASSSSGTVNYGYTF. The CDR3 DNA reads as TGTGCCAGCAGCTCCTCAGGGACAGTTAACTATGGCTACACCTTC.

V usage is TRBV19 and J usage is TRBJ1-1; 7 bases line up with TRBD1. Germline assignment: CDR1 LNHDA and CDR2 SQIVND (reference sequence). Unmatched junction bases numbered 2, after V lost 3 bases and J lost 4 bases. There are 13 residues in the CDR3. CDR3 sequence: CASSMGQSTEAFF. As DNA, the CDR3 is TGTGCCAGTAGTATGGGACAGAGCACTGAAGCTTTCTTT.

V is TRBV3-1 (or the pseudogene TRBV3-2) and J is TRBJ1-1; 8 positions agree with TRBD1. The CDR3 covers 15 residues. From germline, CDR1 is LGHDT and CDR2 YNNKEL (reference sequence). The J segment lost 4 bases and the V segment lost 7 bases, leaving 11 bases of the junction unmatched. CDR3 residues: CASTELRTGLTEAFF. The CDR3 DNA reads TGTGCCAGCACCGAACTTAGGACAGGGCTCACTGAAGCTTTCTTT.

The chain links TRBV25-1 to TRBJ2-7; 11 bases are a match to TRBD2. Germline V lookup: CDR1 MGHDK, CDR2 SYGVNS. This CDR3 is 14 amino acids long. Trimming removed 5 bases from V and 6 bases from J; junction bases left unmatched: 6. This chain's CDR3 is CASSLSGRAIEQYF. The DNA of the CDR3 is TGTGCCAGCAGTCTTAGCGGGAGGGCCATCGAGCAGTACTTC.

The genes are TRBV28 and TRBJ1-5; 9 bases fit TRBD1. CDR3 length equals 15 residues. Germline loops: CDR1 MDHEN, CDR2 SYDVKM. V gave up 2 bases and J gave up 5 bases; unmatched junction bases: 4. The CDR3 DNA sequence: TGTGCCAGCAGTTTAACGGGACAGGGAGATCAGCCCCAGCATTTT. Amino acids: CASSLTGQGDQPQHF. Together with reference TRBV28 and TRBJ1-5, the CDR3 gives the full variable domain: DVKVTQSSRYLVKRTGEKVFLECVQDMDHENMFWYRQDPGLGLRLIYFSYDVKMKEKGDIPEGYSVSREKKERFSLILESASTNQTSMYLCASSLTGQGDQPQHFGDGTRLSIL.